These T cell receptor beta chains were read from a single sample in a study of CD8 T cells in ankylosing spondylitis. TCRdb called the 5' RACE reads again in MiXCR, with one record for every CDR3 protein. Of tens of thousands of distinct CDR3 sequences listed, around 30% are singletons. The sample taken for sequencing was blood, either unsorted or a sorted T cell fraction (not recorded which). These receptors came from a male donor with ankylosing spondylitis or in good health (not recorded which). Both conserved end residues are part of each CDR3. The D gene is left open where the match is weak. Size is stated for part of the rows, as once, few or many counts, or as a class when the clone is expanded.

TRBV29-1	12	.	.	TRBJ1-1	CSVIGGDTEAFF	TGCAGCGTTATAGGAGGGGACACTGAAGCTTTCTTT
TRBV24-1	12	.	.	TRBJ2-5	CATSDLGETQYF	TGTGCCACCAGTGATTTGGGGGAGACCCAGTACTTC
TRBV6-5	18	.	.	TRBJ2-1	CASSYSGAAGTPYNEQFF	TGTGCCAGCAGTTACTCGGGGGCGGCAGGAACCCCCTACAATGAGCAGTTCTTC
TRBV29-1	14	.	.	TRBJ1-1	CSVAAKVQIPEAFF	TGCAGCGTTGCCGCGAAAGTTCAAATCCCTGAAGCTTTCTTT
TRBV6-1	13	few	.	TRBJ1-4	CATGDRWSEKLFF	TGTGCCACCGGAGATCGATGGAGTGAAAAACTGTTTTTT
TRBV6-1	14	few	.	TRBJ1-3	CASSRHNTGNTIYF	TGTGCCAGCAGCCGCCACAATACTGGAAACACCATATATTTT
TRBV20-1	15	.	TRBD1	TRBJ2-3	CSARPVTGEVDTQYF	TGCAGTGCCCGTCCCGTGACAGGGGAAGTGGATACGCAGTATTTT
TRBV4-1	16	few	.	TRBJ2-7	CASSQRYSQGSYEQYF	TGCGCCAGCAGCCAACGTTACTCCCAAGGGTCCTACGAGCAGTACTTC
TRBV20-1	16	few	TRBD2	TRBJ2-2	CSALKGTIQNTGELFF	TGCAGTGCCCTAAAGGGGACTATTCAGAACACCGGGGAGCTGTTTTTT
TRBV27	15	few	.	TRBJ2-1	CASSLVREYADEQFF	TGTGCCAGCAGTTTAGTCCGGGAGTATGCAGATGAGCAGTTCTTC
TRBV3-1	13	many	.	TRBJ1-1	CASMMGENTEAFF	TGTGCCAGCATGATGGGGGAGAACACTGAAGCTTTCTTT
TRBV6-1	18	few	.	TRBJ1-3	CASSPSEQGPGGGNTIYF	TGTGCCAGCAGTCCCTCTGAACAGGGCCCCGGGGGTGGAAACACCATATATTTT
TRBV6-5	12	many	.	TRBJ1-6	CASQTEDSPLHF	TGTGCCAGTCAAACGGAGGATTCACCCCTCCACTTT